This T cell receptor (beta chain) emerged from a study of OX40 agonist ivuxolimab in advanced cancers. Describing the broader study: The costimulatory receptor OX40 (CD134) was targeted by ivuxolimab, a fully human IgG2 agonistic monoclonal antibody. Of the roughly 54 dose-escalation patients, hepatocellular carcinoma was present in about 20, melanoma in around 15, renal cell carcinoma in 9 and head and neck cancer in 9. Patients were allowed to have had prior anti-PD-1, anti-PD-L1 or anti-CTLA-4 therapy, and more than 30% of the dose-escalation patients had previously received checkpoint inhibitors. Intravenous ivuxolimab was administered to patients every 2 weeks at six dose levels: 0.01, 0.1, 0.3, 1.5, 3 and 10 mg/kg. The dose-escalation cohort was almost 85% male with a mean age of around 64 years, ranging from roughly 23 to 85. Partial responses occurred in three dose-escalation patients: two with cutaneous melanoma and one with hepatocellular carcinoma. The paper describes the monotherapy dose-escalation part (N of about 55 patients) of the phase I trial of ivuxolimab. Peripheral TCRbeta sequencing aimed to test whether ivuxolimab altered TCR sequence diversity and caused clonal T-cell expansion. What the authors observed across the whole study: At doses of 0.1 to 3.0 mg/kg, clonal expansion of both CD4+ and CD8+ blood T cells was observed from baseline to week 6. Low levels of normalized T-cell clonal expansion were also seen in some patients who did not respond. Which antigens the clonally expanded peripheral T cells were specific for was not determined. After ivuxolimab, more expanded clones were found on average in CD8+ T cells than in CD4+ T cells. Partial responders in the 0.1-3.0 mg/kg groups had among the lowest normalized peripheral clonal expansion, especially among CD8+ T cells.

The trial excluded patients who had a history of autoimmune disease or were on systemic immunosuppression. Peripheral blood for TCR sequencing was collected from all dose cohorts at baseline, on cycle 4 day 1, and on cycle 7 day 1. Samples came from an open-label, multicenter, first-in-human phase I dose-escalation trial of ivuxolimab. The trial enrolled adults with locally advanced or metastatic head and neck squamous cell, hepatocellular, melanoma or renal cell carcinoma. CD4+ and CD8+ T cells were sorted separately from peripheral blood before TCR sequencing. For sequencing of the TCRbeta CDR3 region, genomic DNA was extracted from the sorted cells. The immunoSEQ Assay was used for sequencing of TCRbeta CDR3 regions. The clones in this table, taken by TCRdb from immuneACCESS, are in-frame only. Not every clone is retained; where verified, under half of the shortfall comes from an unresolved V gene, and the cause of the rest is unknown. Recorded for this sample are tens of thousands of clones; around nine tenths of them occurred a single time. 5.5% to 8% of the sample rests with the top ten.

For this clone: This clone's antigen is unknown. Per-base quality was not reported, and no clone a single base away is much larger than it.

Trimmed from V: 5 bases; trimmed from J: 6 bases; junction bases lacking a gene match: 7. The CDR3 spans 14 residues, from the cysteine through the phenylalanine. Just the 42-base CDR3 DNA is kept, in frame starting at base 1. Sequences MDHEN (CDR1) and SYDVKM (CDR2) are obtained from the germline V gene. Specimen: CD4+ or CD8+ T cells sorted from blood, collected in a trial of the OX40 agonist ivuxolimab. This TCR came from an adult with an advanced solid tumor such as melanoma, head and neck, liver or kidney cancer. The rearranged segments are TRBV28 and TRBJ1-5; 7 middle bases align to TRBD1. Read as DNA, the sequence is TGTGCCAGCAGTCTGACAGGGTTCCGTCAGCCCCAGCATTTT. Translated, it reads CASSLTGFRQPQHF.